The T cell receptor beta chain described here comes from a study of shared T cell receptors in the human thymus. TCRdb keeps only in-frame clones here, not all; method: immunoSEQ multiplex PCR. The sample shows 720,000 or so clones, around 85% of them seen only once. Trimming shortened V by 5 bases and J by 2 bases, and 15 bases separated the two germline ends. The CDR3 runs to 15 residues. The germline CDR1 and CDR2 sequences are MGHDK and SYGVNS. The same data also contributed to another study, on human thymus T cells. From that report: The source of the thymus tissue was resections taken during corrective heart surgery. Within thymic and blood repertoires, V and J gene usage appeared to be biased. As related research reported, thymic repertoires overlapped highly among unrelated individuals.

The source is a girl under three years old with a congenital heart defect. The specimen was thymocytes. The chain is built from TRBV25-1 and TRBJ1-1; no reliable D call. The CDR3 protein is CASSPRGPTNTEAFF. The CDR3 DNA follows: TGTGCCAGCAGTCCTCGCGGCCCAACTAACACTGAAGCTTTCTTT.